These T cell receptor beta chains were read from a single sample in a study of CD8+ T cells in alopecia areata. TCRdb's copy holds only in-frame clones and misses some; the assay was immunoSEQ multiplex PCR. The sample holds around 300,000 clones, 60% seen once. This material consisted of CD4+ T cells sorted from blood, taken around week 53, from a patient treated with tofacitinib. The receptors here all came from a human donor with alopecia areata. The CDR3 runs from the conserved cysteine through the conserved F or W. A D gene is named only where the DNA matches it firmly. Rows give clone size only sometimes, using once, few, many, or a class for an expanded clone.

>TRBV28|-|-|TRBJ1-4
CASSQFWTVSEKLFF
TGTGCCAGCAGTCAATTCTGGACAGTTTCGGAAAAACTGTTTTTT
>TRBV4-1|once|TRBD1|TRBJ1-2
CASSGGQGIYGYTF
TGCGCCAGCAGCGGAGGACAGGGGATCTATGGCTACACCTTC
>TRBV5-1|-|-|TRBJ2-1
CASSSTPSYNEQFF
TGCGCCAGCAGCTCGACACCTTCCTACAATGAGCAGTTCTTC
>TRBV6-5|-|TRBD2|TRBJ2-3
CASRSRGVSTDTQYF
TGTGCCAGCAGATCCCGGGGGGTGAGCACAGATACGCAGTATTTT
>TRBV18|-|-|TRBJ2-7
CASSPGASYEQYF
TGTGCCAGCTCACCCGGGGCTTCCTACGAGCAGTACTTC
>TRBV30|once|-|TRBJ1-1
CAWTNGGLTEAFF
TGTGCCTGGACAAATGGGGGCTTGACTGAAGCTTTCTTT
>TRBV19|-|-|TRBJ2-1
CASSIDVNEQFF
TGTGCCAGTAGTATAGATGTGAATGAGCAGTTCTTC
>TRBV7-9|few|-|TRBJ2-5
CASSPLDALYF
TGTGCCAGCAGCCCACTAGACGCGTTGTACTTC
>TRBV5-1|-|TRBD2|TRBJ2-1
CASSLEPGTRANEQFF
TGCGCCAGCAGCTTGGAACCCGGGACTAGAGCTAATGAGCAGTTCTTC
>TRBV4-3|-|-|TRBJ2-5
CASSQDVGNRETQYF
TGCGCCAGCAGCCAAGATGTCGGGAATAGAGAGACCCAGTACTTC
>TRBV9|-|-|TRBJ2-1
CASSAGAREQFF
TGTGCCAGCAGCGCAGGGGCTCGGGAGCAGTTCTTC
>TRBV5-1|-|TRBD2|TRBJ2-3
CASSLALAGSDTQYF
TGCGCCAGCAGCTTGGCACTAGCGGGGTCAGATACGCAGTATTTT
>TRBV7-9|few|-|TRBJ2-4
CASSLASQGNIQYF
TGTGCCAGCAGCTTAGCGAGTCAGGGGAACATTCAGTACTTC
>TRBV15|-|TRBD1|TRBJ2-6
CATSRGTDRAASGANVLTF
TGTGCCACCAGCAGGGGTACTGACAGGGCCGCCTCTGGGGCCAACGTCCTGACTTTC
>TRBV29-1|-|-|TRBJ2-3
CSVSDYSTDTQYF
TGCAGCGTTTCGGACTATAGCACAGATACGCAGTATTTT
>TRBV19|-|-|TRBJ2-5
CASSMDGQRYQETQYF
TGTGCCAGTAGTATGGACGGACAGAGATACCAAGAGACCCAGTACTTC
>TRBV15|-|-|TRBJ1-4
CATSRDGREREKLFF
TGTGCCACCAGCAGAGATGGAAGGGAACGCGAAAAACTGTTTTTT
>TRBV7-7|-|-|TRBJ2-7
CASSPDKSSYEQYF
TGTGCTAGCAGCCCGGACAAGAGCTCCTACGAGCAGTACTTC
>TRBV29-1|-|-|TRBJ2-2
CSVDGPGPGELFF
TGCAGCGTTGACGGGCCAGGACCCGGGGAGCTGTTTTTT
>TRBV30|-|TRBD1|TRBJ1-5
CAWSVGTGGEQPQHF
TGTGCCTGGAGTGTTGGGACAGGGGGAGAACAGCCCCAGCATTTT
>TRBV7-8|-|TRBD1|TRBJ2-5
CASRSGTGSSQYF
TGTGCCAGCAGGTCGGGGACAGGTTCATCCCAGTACTTC
>TRBV30|-|TRBD1|TRBJ1-5
CAWTGGRNQPQHF
TGTGCCTGGACAGGGGGCCGCAATCAGCCCCAGCATTTT
>TRBV25-1|-|-|TRBJ2-3
CASKRASGTDTQYF
TGTGCCAGCAAAAGGGCATCGGGCACAGATACGCAGTATTTT
>TRBV7-3|few|-|TRBJ2-1
CASSLRGGPYNEQFF
TGTGCCAGCAGCTTAAGGGGTGGGCCCTACAATGAGCAGTTCTTC
>TRBV29-1|-|-|TRBJ2-2
CSVSQGGTGELFF
TGCAGCGTTAGTCAGGGAGGCACCGGGGAGCTGTTTTTT
>TRBV9|-|-|TRBJ2-3
CASSVGPTPTDTQYF
TGTGCCAGCAGCGTAGGGCCAACTCCGACAGATACGCAGTATTTT
>TRBV30|-|-|TRBJ2-7
CAWSIPGPGGVYEQYF
TGTGCCTGGAGTATCCCCGGCCCCGGCGGGGTGTACGAGCAGTACTTC
>TRBV30|few|-|TRBJ2-1
CAWSARIGEQFF
TGTGCCTGGAGTGCCCGAATCGGTGAGCAGTTCTTC